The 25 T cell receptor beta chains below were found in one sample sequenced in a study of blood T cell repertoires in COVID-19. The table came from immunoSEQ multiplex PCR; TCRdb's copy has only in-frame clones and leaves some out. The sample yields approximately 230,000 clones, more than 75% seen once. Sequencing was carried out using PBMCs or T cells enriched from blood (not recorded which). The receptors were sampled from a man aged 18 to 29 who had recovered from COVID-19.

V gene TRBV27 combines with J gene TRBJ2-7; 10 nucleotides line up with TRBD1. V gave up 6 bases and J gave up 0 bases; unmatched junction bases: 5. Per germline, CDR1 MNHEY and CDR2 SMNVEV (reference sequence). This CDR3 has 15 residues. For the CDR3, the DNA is TGTGCCAGCAGCCGGGGACAGGGGAGCTCCTACGAGCAGTACTTC. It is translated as CASSRGQGSSYEQYF.

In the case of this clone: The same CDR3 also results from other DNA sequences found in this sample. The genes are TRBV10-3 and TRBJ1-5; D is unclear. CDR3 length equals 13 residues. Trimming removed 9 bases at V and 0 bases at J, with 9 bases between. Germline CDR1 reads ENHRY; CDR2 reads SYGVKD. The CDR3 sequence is CAIRGDSNQPQHF. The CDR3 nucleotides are TGTGCCATTCGGGGTGATAGCAATCAGCCCCAGCATTTT.

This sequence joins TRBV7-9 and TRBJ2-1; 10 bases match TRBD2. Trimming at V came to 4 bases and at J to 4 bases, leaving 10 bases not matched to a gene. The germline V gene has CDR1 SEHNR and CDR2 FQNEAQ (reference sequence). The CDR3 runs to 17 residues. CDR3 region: CASSSRLAGPLYNEQFF. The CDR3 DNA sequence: TGTGCCAGCAGCTCCAGACTAGCGGGCCCCTTGTACAATGAGCAGTTCTTC.

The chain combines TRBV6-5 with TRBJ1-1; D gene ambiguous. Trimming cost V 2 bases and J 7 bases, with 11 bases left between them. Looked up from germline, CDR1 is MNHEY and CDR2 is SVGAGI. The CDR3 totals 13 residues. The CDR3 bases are TGTGCCAGCAGTTACGGTAGGGCGGGTGAAGCTTTCTTT. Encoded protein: CASSYGRAGEAFF.

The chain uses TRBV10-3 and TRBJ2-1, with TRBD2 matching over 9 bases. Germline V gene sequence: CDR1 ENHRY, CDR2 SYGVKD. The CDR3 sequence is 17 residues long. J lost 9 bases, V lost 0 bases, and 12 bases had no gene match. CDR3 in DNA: TGTGCCATCAGTGAGTCCGCCGGGCTAGCGGGACCGGGTGAGCAGTTCTTC. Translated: CAISESAGLAGPGEQFF.

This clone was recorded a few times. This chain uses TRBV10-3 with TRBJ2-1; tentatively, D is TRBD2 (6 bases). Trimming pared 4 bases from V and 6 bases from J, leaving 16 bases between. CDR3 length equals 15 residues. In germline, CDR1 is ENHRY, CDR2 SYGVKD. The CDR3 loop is CAISGSGLDLNEQFF. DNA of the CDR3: TGTGCCATCAGTGGTTCGGGACTGGACCTCAATGAGCAGTTCTTC.

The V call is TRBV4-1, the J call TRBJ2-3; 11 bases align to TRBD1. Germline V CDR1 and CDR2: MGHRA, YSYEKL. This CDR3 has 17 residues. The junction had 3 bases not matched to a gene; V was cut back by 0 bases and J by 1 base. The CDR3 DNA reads TGCGCCAGCAGCCAAGAAGGGACAGGGGGGGGCACAGATACGCAGTATTTT. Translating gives CASSQEGTGGGTDTQYF.

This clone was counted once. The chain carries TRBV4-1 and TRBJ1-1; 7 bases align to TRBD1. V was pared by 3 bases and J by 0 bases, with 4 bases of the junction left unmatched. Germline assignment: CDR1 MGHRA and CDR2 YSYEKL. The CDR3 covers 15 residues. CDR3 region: CASSHRTGVNTEAFF. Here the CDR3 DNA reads TGCGCCAGCAGCCACCGAACAGGGGTGAACACTGAAGCTTTCTTT.

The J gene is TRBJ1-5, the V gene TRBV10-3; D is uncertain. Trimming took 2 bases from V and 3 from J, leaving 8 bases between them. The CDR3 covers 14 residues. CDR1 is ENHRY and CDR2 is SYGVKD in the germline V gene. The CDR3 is CAISENSSNQPQHF. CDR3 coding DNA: TGTGCCATCAGTGAGAACAGCTCCAATCAGCCCCAGCATTTT.

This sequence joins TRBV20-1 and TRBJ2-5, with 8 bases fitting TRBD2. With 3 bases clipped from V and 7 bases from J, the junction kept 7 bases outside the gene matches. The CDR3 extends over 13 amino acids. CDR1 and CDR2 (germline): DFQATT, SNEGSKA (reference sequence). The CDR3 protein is CSASAGGGGTQYF. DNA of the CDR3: TGCAGTGCTAGTGCGGGAGGCGGGGGGACCCAGTACTTC.

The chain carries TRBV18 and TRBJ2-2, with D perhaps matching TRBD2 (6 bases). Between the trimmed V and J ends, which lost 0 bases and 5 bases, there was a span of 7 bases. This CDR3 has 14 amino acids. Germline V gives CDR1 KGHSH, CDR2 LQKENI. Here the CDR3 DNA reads TGTGCCAGCTCACCACCGGGAGGAACCGGGGAGCTGTTTTTT. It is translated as CASSPPGGTGELFF.

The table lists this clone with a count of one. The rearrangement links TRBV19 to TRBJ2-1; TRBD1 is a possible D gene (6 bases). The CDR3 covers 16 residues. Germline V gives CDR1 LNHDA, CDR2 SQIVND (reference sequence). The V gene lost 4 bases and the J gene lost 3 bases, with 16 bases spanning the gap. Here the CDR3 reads CASSTISTGVYNEQFF. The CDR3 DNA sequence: TGTGCCAGTAGTACCATCTCGACAGGAGTCTACAATGAGCAGTTCTTC.

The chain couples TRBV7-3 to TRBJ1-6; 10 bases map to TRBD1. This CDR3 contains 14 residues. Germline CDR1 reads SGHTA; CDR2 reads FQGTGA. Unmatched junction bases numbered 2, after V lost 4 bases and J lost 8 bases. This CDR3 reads CASSWGTGDSPLHF. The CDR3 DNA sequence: TGTGCCAGCAGCTGGGGGACAGGGGATTCACCCCTCCACTTT.

The DNA of the CDR3 is TGTGCCAGCAGACAGAACTCTGGAAACACCATATATTTT. Amino acids: CASRQNSGNTIYF. The chain uses TRBV6-5 and TRBJ1-3; D unclear. The length of the CDR3 is 13 residues. Trimming took 6 bases from V and 0 from J, leaving 6 bases between them. Germline-derived CDR1 and CDR2 are MNHEY and SVGAGI.

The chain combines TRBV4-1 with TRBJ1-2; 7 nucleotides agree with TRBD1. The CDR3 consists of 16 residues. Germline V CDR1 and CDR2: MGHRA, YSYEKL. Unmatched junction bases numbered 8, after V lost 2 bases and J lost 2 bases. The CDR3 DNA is TGCGCCAGCAGCCAAAACACCGGGACAGCGAACTATGGCTACACCTTC. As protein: CASSQNTGTANYGYTF.

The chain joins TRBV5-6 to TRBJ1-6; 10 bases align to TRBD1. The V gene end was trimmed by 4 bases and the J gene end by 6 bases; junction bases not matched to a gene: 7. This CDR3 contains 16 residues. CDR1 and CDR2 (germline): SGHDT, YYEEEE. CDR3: CASSPGQGVGNSPLHF. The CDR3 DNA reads TGTGCCAGCAGCCCAGGACAGGGGGTAGGTAATTCACCCCTCCACTTT.

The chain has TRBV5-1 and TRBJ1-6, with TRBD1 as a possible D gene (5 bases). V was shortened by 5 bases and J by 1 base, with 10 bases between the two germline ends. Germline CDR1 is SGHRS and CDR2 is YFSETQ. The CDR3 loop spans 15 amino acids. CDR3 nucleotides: TGCGCCAGCAGTGGCACAGGTTCCTATAATTCACCCCTCCACTTT. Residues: CASSGTGSYNSPLHF. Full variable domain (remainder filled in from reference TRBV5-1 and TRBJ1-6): KAGVTQTPRYLIKTRGQQVTLSCSPISGHRSVSWYQQTPGQGLQFLFEYFSETQRNKGNFPGRFSGRQFSNSRSEMNVSTLELGDSALYLCASSGTGSYNSPLHFGNGTRLTVT.

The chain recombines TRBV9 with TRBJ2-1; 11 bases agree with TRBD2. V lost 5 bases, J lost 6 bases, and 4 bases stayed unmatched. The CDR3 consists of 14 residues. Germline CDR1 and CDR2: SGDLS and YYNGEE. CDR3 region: CASSLAGGVNEQFF. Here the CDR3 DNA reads TGTGCCAGCAGTCTAGCGGGAGGCGTCAATGAGCAGTTCTTC.

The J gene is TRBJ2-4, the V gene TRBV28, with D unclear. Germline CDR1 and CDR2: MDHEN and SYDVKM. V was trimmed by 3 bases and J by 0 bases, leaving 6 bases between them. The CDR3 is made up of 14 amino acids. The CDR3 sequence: CASSLTLAKNIQYF. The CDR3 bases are TGTGCCAGCAGTTTGACATTAGCCAAAAACATTCAGTACTTC.

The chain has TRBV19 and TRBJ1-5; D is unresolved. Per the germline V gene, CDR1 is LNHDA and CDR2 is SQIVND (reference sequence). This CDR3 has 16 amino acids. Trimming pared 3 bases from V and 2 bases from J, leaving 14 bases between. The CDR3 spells CASSMVASAGNQPQHF. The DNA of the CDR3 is TGTGCCAGTAGTATGGTGGCGTCGGCGGGCAATCAGCCCCAGCATTTT.

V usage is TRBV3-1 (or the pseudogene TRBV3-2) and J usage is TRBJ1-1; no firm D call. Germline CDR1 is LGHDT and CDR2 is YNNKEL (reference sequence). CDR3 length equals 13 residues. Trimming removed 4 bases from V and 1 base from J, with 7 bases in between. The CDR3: CASSRAPNTEAFF. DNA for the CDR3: TGTGCCAGCAGCCGCGCTCCGAACACTGAAGCTTTCTTT.

The CDR3 region has the DNA TGTGCCAGCAGCCGTCCGTCACAGGGTGAGCCCCAGCATTTT. Encoded protein: CASSRPSQGEPQHF. This rearrangement joins TRBV28 to TRBJ1-5; TRBD1 is a possible D gene (6 bases). The CDR3 has 14 residues. V was pared by 6 bases and J by 8 bases, with 17 bases between. Germline V gives CDR1 MDHEN, CDR2 SYDVKM. The full variable domain, its missing parts supplied by reference TRBV28 and TRBJ1-5, is DVKVTQSSRYLVKRTGEKVFLECVQDMDHENMFWYRQDPGLGLRLIYFSYDVKMKEKGDIPEGYSVSREKKERFSLILESASTNQTSMYLCASSRPSQGEPQHFGDGTRLSIL.

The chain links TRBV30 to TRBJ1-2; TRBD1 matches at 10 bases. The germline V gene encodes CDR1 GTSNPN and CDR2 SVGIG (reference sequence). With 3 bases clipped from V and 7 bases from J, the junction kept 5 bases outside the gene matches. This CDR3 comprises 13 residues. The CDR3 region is CAWSQDRGAGYTF. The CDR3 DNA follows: TGTGCCTGGAGCCAGGACAGGGGGGCTGGCTACACCTTC.

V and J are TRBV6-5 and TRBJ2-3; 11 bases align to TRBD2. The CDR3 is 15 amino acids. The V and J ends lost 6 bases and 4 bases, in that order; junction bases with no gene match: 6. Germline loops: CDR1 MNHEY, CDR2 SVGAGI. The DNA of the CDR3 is TGTGCCAGCAGCACCGGGACTAGCGGATCAGATACGCAGTATTTT. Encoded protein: CASSTGTSGSDTQYF.

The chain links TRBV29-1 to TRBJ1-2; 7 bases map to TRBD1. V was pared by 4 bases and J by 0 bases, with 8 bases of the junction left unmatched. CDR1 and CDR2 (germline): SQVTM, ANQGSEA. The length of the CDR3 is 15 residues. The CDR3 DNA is TGCAGCGTTGGACCCGGACAGGATGCTAACTATGGCTACACCTTC. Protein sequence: CSVGPGQDANYGYTF.